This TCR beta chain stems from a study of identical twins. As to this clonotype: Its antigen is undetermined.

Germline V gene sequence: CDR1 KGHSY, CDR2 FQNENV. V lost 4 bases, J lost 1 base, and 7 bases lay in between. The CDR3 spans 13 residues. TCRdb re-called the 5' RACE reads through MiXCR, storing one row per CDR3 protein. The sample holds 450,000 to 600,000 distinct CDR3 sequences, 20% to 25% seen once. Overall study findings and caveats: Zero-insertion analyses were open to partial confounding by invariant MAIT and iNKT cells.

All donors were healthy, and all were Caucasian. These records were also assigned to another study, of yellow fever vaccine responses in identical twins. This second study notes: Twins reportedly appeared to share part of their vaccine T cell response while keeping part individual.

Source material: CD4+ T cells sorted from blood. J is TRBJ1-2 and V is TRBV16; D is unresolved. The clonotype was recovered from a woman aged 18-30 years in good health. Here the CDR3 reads CASSRDVNYGYTF. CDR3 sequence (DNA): TGTGCCAGCAGCCGCGATGTTAACTATGGCTACACCTTC.